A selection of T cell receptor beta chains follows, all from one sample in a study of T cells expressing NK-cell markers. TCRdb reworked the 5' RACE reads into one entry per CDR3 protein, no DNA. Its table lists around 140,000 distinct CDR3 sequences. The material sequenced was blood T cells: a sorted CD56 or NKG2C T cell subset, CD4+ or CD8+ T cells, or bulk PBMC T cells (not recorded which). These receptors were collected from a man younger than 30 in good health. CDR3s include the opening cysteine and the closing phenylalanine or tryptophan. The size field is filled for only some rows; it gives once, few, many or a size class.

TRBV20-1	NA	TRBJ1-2	CSARDVEQNYGYTF
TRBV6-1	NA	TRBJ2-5	CASSRTGSQETQYF
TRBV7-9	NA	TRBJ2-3	CASSYRAGITDTQYF
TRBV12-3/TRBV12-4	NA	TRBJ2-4	CASSPDPGNIQYF
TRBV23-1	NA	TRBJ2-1	CASPEIAGDLNEQFF
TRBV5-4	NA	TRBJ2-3	CASSLGLAGAADTQYF
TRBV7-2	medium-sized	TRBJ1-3	CASSLDSGSGNTIYF
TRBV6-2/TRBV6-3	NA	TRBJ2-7	CASSPGTPLSHEQYF
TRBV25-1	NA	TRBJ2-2	CASRVMGNTGELFF
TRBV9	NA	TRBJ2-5	CASSGTGGFLETQYF
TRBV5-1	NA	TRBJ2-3	CASSLEVGREADTQYF
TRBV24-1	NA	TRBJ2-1	CATSDLGTGEGGNEQFF
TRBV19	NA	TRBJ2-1	CASSMMIGGGNEQFF
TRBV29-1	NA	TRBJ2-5	CSVVGGGVEWETQYF
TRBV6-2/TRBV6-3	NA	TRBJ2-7	CASTSPAGSYEQYF
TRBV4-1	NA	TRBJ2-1	CASTGTIHNEQFF
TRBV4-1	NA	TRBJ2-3	CASSRKLEGLNTQYF
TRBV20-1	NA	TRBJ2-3	CSARDGQTNTQYF
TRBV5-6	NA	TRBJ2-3	CASSWTPGQGVTDTQYF
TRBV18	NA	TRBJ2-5	CASSPPYQETQYF
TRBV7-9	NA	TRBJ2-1	CASSRPSFSYNEQFF
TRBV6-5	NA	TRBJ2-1	CASSYRRDGGGNEQFF
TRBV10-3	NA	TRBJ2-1	CAISELASGSMGDEQFF
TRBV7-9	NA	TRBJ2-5	CASSFGTGQYPREETQYF
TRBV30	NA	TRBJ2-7	CAWSVDWDRASYEQYF